The clone carrying this TCR beta chain showed up just once. The antigen remains unidentified. This entry comes from a study of post-analysis software for immune sequencing data. Study at large: In terms of disease course, relapsing-remitting, secondary progressive and progressive-relapsing multiple sclerosis were included. Broader study findings: Comparison of patients with controls showed 5 or 6 TRBV segments more frequent in patients, TRBV5-6, TRBV5-1 and TRBV20-1 among them. Comparison with controls showed significantly lower normalized Chao1 diversity in multiple sclerosis patients.

cDNA libraries of TCR beta carried unique molecular identifiers. TCRdb redid the calling of the PCR reads with MiXCR, one entry per CDR3 protein. Of 550,000 to 700,000 distinct CDR3 sequences detected, 44% appear once; the ten largest clones hold 1.5% to 2%. Trimming cost V 2 bases and J 7 bases; bases outside gene matches: 4. Germline values: CDR1 MNHEY, CDR2 SMNVEV (reference sequence). The CDR3 runs to 13 residues. This sequence joins TRBV27 and TRBJ1-1; 7 bases align to TRBD1. Sequencing was carried out using blood. The TCR originated in a girl aged 10 to 17 with multiple sclerosis. The DNA of the CDR3 is TGTGCCAGCAGTTTAGAGGGGGCCTATGAAGCTTTCTTT. This codes for CASSLEGAYEAFF.